The 23 T cell receptor beta chains presented below share a single source sample, sequenced in a study of long-term antiretroviral therapy in people with HIV. The libraries were made with immunoSEQ v3.0 at survey level. Measured with immunoSEQ multiplex PCR; TCRdb has only the in-frame clones, and not every one. Found here are 24,000 or so clones, more than 65% of them singletons; the top ten hold approximately 4.9%. Sequenced material: unsorted PBMCs, taken 0.5 years after starting antiretroviral therapy. The source of these receptors is a woman aged 40-49 years with HIV.

The chain recombines TRBV29-1 with TRBJ2-1, with D unresolved. Germline V lookup: CDR1 SQVTM, CDR2 ANQGSEA. The CDR3 contains 12 residues. Trimming pared 3 bases from V and 5 bases from J, leaving 8 bases between. CDR3 sequence (DNA): TGCAGCGTTGAGTCATTACACAATGAGCAGTTCTTC. Protein sequence: CSVESLHNEQFF.

To note about this clone: Within the sample, other DNA sequences also encode this same CDR3. This chain uses TRBV28 with TRBJ1-5; 10 bases are shared with TRBD1. Germline CDR1 and CDR2: MDHEN and SYDVKM. The V and J ends lost 2 bases and 7 bases, in that order; junction bases with no gene match: 2. The CDR3 extends over 14 amino acids. CDR3 DNA: TGTGCCAGCAGTTTAGACAGGGGGCGACAGCCCCAGCATTTT. Amino acid sequence: CASSLDRGRQPQHF.

The chain has TRBV28 and TRBJ2-7, with D perhaps assigned TRBD1 or TRBD2 (5 bases each). The CDR3 extends over 13 amino acids. Trimming cost V 6 bases and J 0 bases, with 9 bases left between them. Germline CDR1 MDHEN, CDR2 SYDVKM. CDR3 in amino acids: CASRGVSSYEQYF. The CDR3 coding sequence is TGTGCCAGCAGGGGGGTTTCCTCCTACGAGCAGTACTTC.

V gene TRBV14 combines with J gene TRBJ2-1; 9 bases map to TRBD1. The CDR3 is made up of 15 amino acids. V lost 4 bases and J lost 7; bases outside the gene matches: 8. The V gene's germline CDR1 is SGHDN and CDR2 FVKESK. The CDR3 DNA follows: TGTGCCAGCAGCCCGCGACAGGGGGTGGATAATGAGCAGTTCTTC. This codes for CASSPRQGVDNEQFF.

This clone showed up just a few times. This chain joins TRBV4-1 and TRBJ2-7; 7 bases match TRBD1. V gave up 2 bases and J gave up 5 bases; unmatched junction bases: 12. This CDR3 region has 16 residues. Germline V gene sequence: CDR1 MGHRA, CDR2 YSYEKL. The CDR3 bases are TGCGCCAGCAGCCAAACTCCCCGGACAGGTGGCCACGAGCAGTACTTC. This encodes CASSQTPRTGGHEQYF.

V and J are TRBV10-1 and TRBJ1-3; no firm D call. This CDR3 comprises 18 residues. From germline, CDR1 is WNHNN and CDR2 SYGVQD (reference sequence). Deletions cut 2 bases from V and 4 bases from J, with 21 bases between. The CDR3 loop reads CASSEPPPRTPRGNTIYF. CDR3 DNA sequence: TGCGCCAGCAGTGAGCCTCCCCCCCGGACCCCCCGGGGAAACACCATATATTTT.

This clone was detected a few times. The chain links TRBV27 to TRBJ2-7, with 10 nucleotides matching TRBD1. The CDR3 has 15 residues. The ends lost 4 bases at V and 2 bases at J; junction bases unmatched: 5. CDR1 and CDR2 (germline): MNHEY, SMNVEV (reference sequence). The DNA for the CDR3 is TGTGCCAGCAGTTCGCGACAGGGGGCAGCCTACGAGCAGTACTTC. This gives the protein CASSSRQGAAYEQYF.

The rearrangement joins TRBV7-6 to TRBJ2-5; possibly TRBD1 or TRBD2 for D (6 bases each). Germline assignment: CDR1 SGHVS and CDR2 FNYEAQ. This CDR3 has 17 residues. The V end was cut by 0 bases, the J end by 4 bases, with 18 bases between. Here the CDR3 reads CASSLAQWRGESETQYF. CDR3 bases: TGTGCCAGCAGCTTAGCCCAATGGAGGGGGGAGTCAGAGACCCAGTACTTC.

The V and J genes are TRBV9 and TRBJ2-2, with no clear D. Looked up from germline, CDR1 is SGDLS and CDR2 is YYNGEE. The V and J ends lost 0 bases and 6 bases respectively, with 6 bases between them. The CDR3 contains 13 residues. CDR3 residues: CASSVDLAGELFF. CDR3 DNA: TGTGCCAGCAGCGTAGACTTAGCCGGGGAGCTGTTTTTT.

The rearrangement uses TRBV9 and TRBJ1-3, with D hard to call. This CDR3 has 15 residues. The V end lost 0 bases, the J end lost 4 bases, and 11 bases lay between the germline ends. Germline CDR1 is SGDLS and CDR2 is YYNGEE. CDR3 in DNA: TGTGCCAGCAGCGTAGTTGGATCCGCGGGAAACACCATATATTTT. The encoded protein is CASSVVGSAGNTIYF.

V gene TRBV7-2 combines with J gene TRBJ1-1; D possibly corresponds to TRBD1 (5 bases). Germline V gene sequence: CDR1 SGHTA, CDR2 FQGNSA. The CDR3 contains 14 residues. The ends were cut back, 4 bases at V and 11 bases at J, with 20 bases in the middle. The CDR3 bases are TGTGCCAGCAGCTCCCCTTATGCAGGGAATAAGGCTTTCTTT. Translation gives CASSSPYAGNKAFF. The variable domain in full, completed from reference TRBV7-2 and TRBJ1-1, reads GAGVSQSPSNKVTEKGKDVELRCDPISGHTALYWYRQSLGQGLEFLIYFQGNSAPDKSGLPSDRFSAERTGGSVSTLTIQRTQQEDSAVYLCASSSPYAGNKAFFGQGTRLTVV.

The chain has TRBV19 and TRBJ2-7; D call uncertain. Looked up from germline, CDR1 is LNHDA and CDR2 is SQIVND (reference sequence). The CDR3 spans 13 residues. The V end was cut by 8 bases, the J end by 6 bases, with 17 bases between. CDR3 sequence (DNA): TGTGCCAGTCCCTTAGGACGTCTGGGCGAGCAGTACTTC. Translation: CASPLGRLGEQYF.

The chain links TRBV19 to TRBJ2-1, with 9 nucleotides matching TRBD2. The germline gives CDR1 LNHDA, CDR2 SQIVND (reference sequence). The V and J ends lost 5 bases and 4 bases, in that order; junction bases with no gene match: 6. The CDR3 is 15 residues long. The CDR3 loop is CASSLIAGDYNEQFF. The CDR3 DNA reads TGTGCCAGTAGTCTTATAGCGGGGGATTACAATGAGCAGTTCTTC.

The chain employs TRBV28 and TRBJ2-3; D is uncertain. Looked up from germline, CDR1 is MDHEN and CDR2 is SYDVKM. This CDR3 contains 14 residues. With 3 bases removed from V and 0 bases from J, the gap between germline ends came to 7 bases. The chain's CDR3 is CASSFRLSTDTQYF. CDR3 coding DNA: TGTGCCAGCAGTTTCAGATTAAGCACAGATACGCAGTATTTT.

The rearrangement links TRBV14 to TRBJ2-4, with D hard to call. This CDR3 is built from 17 residues. V was trimmed by 1 base and J by 0 bases, leaving 13 bases between them. Germline V gives CDR1 SGHDN, CDR2 FVKESK. The CDR3 nucleotides are TGTGCCAGCAGCCAAGGCCGGGTTAACCTAGCCAAAAACATTCAGTACTTC. Residues: CASSQGRVNLAKNIQYF.

The chain carries TRBV4-2 and TRBJ1-2, with TRBD1 identical over 7 bases. Trimming cost V 1 base and J 6 bases; bases outside gene matches: 2. Germline lookup yields CDR1 LGHNA and CDR2 YNFKEQ. The CDR3 covers 13 residues. CDR3 sequence: CASSQGQGDGYTF. As DNA, the CDR3 is TGTGCCAGCAGCCAAGGACAGGGAGATGGCTACACCTTC.

The J gene is TRBJ1-2, the V gene TRBV2; D remains unclear. Deletions cut 5 bases from V and 4 bases from J, with 23 bases between. CDR1 and CDR2 from the germline V gene are SNHLY and FYNNEI. The CDR3 extends over 17 amino acids. The CDR3 nucleotides read TGTGCCAGCAGTTCCCCGGGGAGGCTACGAGACGGCTATGGCTACACCTTC. Its translation is CASSSPGRLRDGYGYTF.

The chain joins TRBV10-1 to TRBJ2-3; 14 nucleotides line up with TRBD2. CDR1 is WNHNN and CDR2 is SYGVQD in the germline V gene (reference sequence). The CDR3 length is 19 residues. V shed 2 bases, J shed 0 bases, and the junction held 7 bases outside the gene matches. The chain's CDR3 is CASSEGRLAGGHSTDTQYF. CDR3 in DNA: TGCGCCAGCAGTGAGGGCCGACTAGCGGGGGGGCATAGCACAGATACGCAGTATTTT.

The V call is TRBV23-1, the J call TRBJ2-7; D gene unclear. TRBV23-1 has ORF status, its function being uncertain. The germline V and J ends were trimmed by 0 bases and 1 base, with 7 bases remaining between them. The CDR3 contains 14 residues. The CDR3 loop is CASSQSAQSYEQYF. The CDR3 nucleotides read TGCGCCAGCAGTCAATCCGCGCAGTCCTACGAGCAGTACTTC.

This chain joins TRBV5-1 and TRBJ1-2; a weak D match, TRBD1 (5 bases). The CDR3 is made up of 16 amino acids. V lost 4 bases and J lost 8, with 24 bases in between. The germline V gene has CDR1 SGHRS and CDR2 YFSETQ. CDR3 sequence reads: CASSDPDYRTWMGYTF. The CDR3 nucleotides are TGCGCCAGCAGCGACCCGGATTACAGGACCTGGATGGGCTACACCTTC.

In its sample, this clone was seen once. V is TRBV4-2 and J is TRBJ1-4; D is unresolved. Germline V CDR1 and CDR2: LGHNA, YNFKEQ. This CDR3 region has 11 residues. Trimming stripped 8 bases from V and 8 bases from J, with 9 bases between. The CDR3 protein is CASEGGEKLFF. In DNA form, the CDR3 reads TGTGCCAGCGAGGGAGGGGAAAAACTGTTTTTT.

The V call is TRBV5-6, the J call TRBJ1-4; D is uncertain. Germline CDR1 SGHDT, CDR2 YYEEEE. Trimming stripped 0 bases from V and 5 bases from J, with 14 bases between. The CDR3 runs 16 residues. The CDR3: CASSLGRGRSNEKLFF. For the CDR3, the DNA is TGTGCCAGCAGCTTGGGTAGAGGGCGTTCGAATGAAAAACTGTTTTTT.

This chain connects TRBV7-2 to TRBJ1-3; 9 bases are shared with TRBD1. Trimming removed 1 base from V and 6 bases from J; junction bases left unmatched: 7. Germline V gene sequence: CDR1 SGHTA, CDR2 FQGNSA. The CDR3 contains 16 residues. CDR3 in amino acids: CASSLVARDRVNTIYF. Written as DNA, the CDR3 is TGTGCCAGCAGCTTAGTGGCCCGGGACAGGGTAAACACCATATATTTT.